These 26 T cell receptor beta chains originate from one sample sequenced in a study of blood T cells in healthy people across ages. A J-beta primer mix and a sample-barcoded 5' primer were used in a second PCR of roughly 7 to 12 cycles. A single record per CDR3 protein comes from TCRdb applying MiXCR to the 5' RACE reads. The sample yields hundreds of thousands of distinct CDR3 sequences, under 55% seen once. The sequenced sample was blood. These receptor sequences come from a man in his fifties or sixties in good health.

Concerning this clonotype itself: The junction shows a germline mismatch at one end, possibly a read error. The V call is TRBV18, the J call TRBJ2-5; D gene unclear. CDR1 and CDR2 from the germline V gene are KGHSH and LQKENI. The CDR3 contains 14 residues. CDR3 sequence: CASAPSHSQETQYF. CDR3 in DNA: TGTGCCAGCGCACCATCCCATTCGCAGGAGACCCAGTACTTC.

The V call is TRBV18, the J call TRBJ1-1; weak D call: TRBD1 (5 bases). The CDR3 sequence is 14 residues long. Germline V gene sequence: CDR1 KGHSH, CDR2 LQKENI. Trimming took 3 bases from V and 2 from J, leaving 10 bases between them. The CDR3 is CASSPQGLNTEAFF. The CDR3 coding sequence is TGTGCCAGCTCACCCCAGGGTTTAAACACTGAAGCTTTCTTT.

At least ten counts were recorded for this clonotype. V gene TRBV29-1 combines with J gene TRBJ2-5, with a tentative D call TRBD1 (5 bases). The V end lost 4 bases, the J end lost 4 bases, and 10 bases lay between the germline ends. The V gene's germline CDR1 is SQVTM and CDR2 ANQGSEA. The CDR3 runs to 12 residues. The CDR3 nucleotides are TGCAGCGTTGTTCAGCAGGGAGAGACCCAGTACTTC. Protein product: CSVVQQGETQYF.

The chain combines TRBV6-2 or TRBV6-3 with TRBJ1-2; 9 bases match TRBD1. V shed 2 bases and J 2 bases; nucleotides not matched to a gene: 15. Germline loops: CDR1 MNHEY, CDR2 SVGEGT. This CDR3 contains 19 residues. CDR3 coding DNA: TGTGCCAGCAGTTACCCTAGCCCGGGACAGGGAAGATTAAACTATGGCTACACCTTC. It encodes CASSYPSPGQGRLNYGYTF.

This clonotype was counted between two and nine times. The V and J genes are TRBV29-1 and TRBJ2-1, with 10 bases aligning to TRBD1. Germline lookup yields CDR1 SQVTM and CDR2 ANQGSEA. CDR3 length equals 14 residues. V was clipped by 5 bases and J by 0 bases; unmatched bases: 1. For the CDR3, the DNA is TGCAGCGTTCGGACAGGGGGCTCCTACAATGAGCAGTTCTTC. Its translation is CSVRTGGSYNEQFF.

This clonotype was seen a handful of times. This chain uses TRBV20-1 with TRBJ2-7; D gene uncertain. From germline, CDR1 is DFQATT and CDR2 SNEGSKA (reference sequence). Trimming shortened V by 6 bases and J by 4 bases, and 16 bases separated the two germline ends. This CDR3 comprises 13 residues. The CDR3 region is CSATIGGIYEQYF. CDR3 coding DNA: TGCAGTGCGACCATCGGTGGGATTTACGAGCAGTACTTC.

Remarks on this clonotype: At one end, the junction sequence differs from germline, possibly due to a read error. The chain uses TRBV7-2 and TRBJ2-1; D could derive from TRBD1 or TRBD2 (6 bases each). The CDR3 consists of 13 residues. The germline V gene has CDR1 SGHTA and CDR2 FQGNSA. The CDR3 DNA is TGTGCCAGCAGCTCCCGGGGGCACAATGAGCGGTTCTTC. It translates to CASSSRGHNERFF.

The chain recombines TRBV18 with TRBJ1-2, with TRBD1 matching 7 bases. The CDR3 has 14 amino acids. From germline, CDR1 is KGHSH and CDR2 LQKENI. With 4 bases clipped from V and 3 bases from J, the junction kept 5 bases outside the gene matches. CDR3 loop: CASSRGDSHYGYTF. The CDR3 DNA sequence: TGTGCCAGCTCACGGGGGGACAGTCACTATGGCTACACCTTC.

In the case of this clonotype: The junction and the germline gene differ at one end; a read error may be behind it. V gene TRBV20-1 combines with J gene TRBJ2-1; D not certain. With the DNA end fitting TRBJ2-7 better, the J assignment may be wrong. The CDR3 contains 12 residues. Germline CDR1 and CDR2: DFQATT and SNEGSKA (reference sequence). The CDR3 DNA reads TGCAGTGCGAGAGTCCTGGGAAATGAGCAGTACTTC. This encodes CSARVLGNEQYF.

The chain employs TRBV15 and TRBJ2-5; 8 bases map to TRBD2. Germline V lookup: CDR1 LNHNV, CDR2 YYDKDF (reference sequence). This CDR3 is built from 15 residues. The junction had 7 bases not matched to a gene; V was cut back by 2 bases and J by 5 bases. CDR3 bases: TGTGCCACCAGCAGACCCAGCGGGGGTTTGGAGACCCAGTACTTC. Protein sequence: CATSRPSGGLETQYF.

The chain joins TRBV20-1 to TRBJ2-5; perhaps TRBD2 as D (5 bases). Looked up from germline, CDR1 is DFQATT and CDR2 is SNEGSKA (reference sequence). The CDR3 length is 13 residues. V was pared by 6 bases and J by 3 bases, with 14 bases between. The DNA of the CDR3 is TGCAGTGCCGTGCGTGCGACTAAAGAGACCCAGTACTTC. Amino acid sequence: CSAVRATKETQYF.

This clonotype has only a few counts. This chain links TRBV4-3 with TRBJ1-1, with D unresolved. Deletions cut 4 bases from V and 6 bases from J, with 15 bases between. The CDR3 has 14 residues. CDR1 and CDR2 from the germline V gene are LGHNA and YSLEER. The CDR3 loop is CASSPDYSIAEAFF. Here the CDR3 DNA reads TGCGCCAGCAGCCCGGACTATAGTATTGCTGAAGCTTTCTTT.

The V gene is TRBV7-9, the J gene TRBJ2-7; D might be TRBD1 (7 bases). Trimming removed 2 bases from V and 0 bases from J, with 11 bases in between. The CDR3 spans 15 residues. Germline V gene lookup returns CDR1 SEHNR and CDR2 FQNEAQ (reference sequence). Here the CDR3 reads CASSLCGTDSYEQYF. The CDR3, as DNA: TGTGCCAGCAGCTTATGCGGGACAGACTCCTACGAGCAGTACTTC.

This clonotype was found a few times. The chain uses TRBV10-3 and TRBJ2-7; the match to TRBD1 covers 11 bases. Germline assignment: CDR1 ENHRY and CDR2 SYGVKD. The V and J ends lost 8 bases and 3 bases, in that order; junction bases with no gene match: 3. The CDR3 spans 13 residues. CDR3 residues: CAIGGTGGYEQYF. In DNA, the CDR3 is TGTGCCATCGGCGGGACAGGGGGCTACGAGCAGTACTTC.

CDR3: CSVGNFNQPQHF. The CDR3 DNA is TGCAGCGTTGGGAACTTTAATCAGCCCCAGCATTTT. The genes are TRBV29-1 and TRBJ1-5, with D unresolved. Germline lookup yields CDR1 SQVTM and CDR2 ANQGSEA. This CDR3 is 12 amino acids long. V was trimmed by 4 bases and J by 4 bases, leaving 8 bases between them.

The J gene is TRBJ2-1, the V gene TRBV20-1; tentatively, D is TRBD1 or TRBD2 (5 bases each). Trimming removed 3 bases from V and 7 bases from J, with 16 bases in between. Germline assignment: CDR1 DFQATT and CDR2 SNEGSKA (reference sequence). CDR3 length: 14 amino acids. The CDR3, as DNA: TGCAGTGCTAGGACGACAGAGGGAAGGAATGAGCAGTTCTTC. It is translated as CSARTTEGRNEQFF.

To note about this clonotype: This clone may be a read error of a much larger clone one base away. The J gene is TRBJ2-6, the V gene TRBV7-2; D not certain. Germline CDR1 reads SGHTA; CDR2 reads FQGNSA. V gave up 7 bases and J gave up 2 bases, with 15 bases separating them. The length of the CDR3 is 16 residues. CDR3 bases: TGTGCCAGCACCCCCGGACCGTCCCCTGGGGCCAACGTCCTGACTTTC. This codes for CASTPGPSPGANVLTF.

This clonotype was seen more than once but under ten times. This sequence joins TRBV7-2 and TRBJ2-7; 8 bases are shared with TRBD2. V dropped 5 bases and J dropped 6; count of bases not matched to a gene: 9. The length of the CDR3 is 14 residues. Germline values: CDR1 SGHTA, CDR2 FQGNSA. Here the CDR3 reads CASSAGLGRGEQYF. In DNA, the CDR3 is TGTGCCAGCAGCGCGGGACTAGGAAGGGGCGAGCAGTACTTC.

The chain links TRBV4-3 to TRBJ2-3; D unresolved. Germline V gene sequence: CDR1 LGHNA, CDR2 YSLEER. CDR3 length equals 15 residues. V was cut by 0 bases and J by 3 bases, with 10 bases left in between. The CDR3 spells CASSQEVSTTDTQYF. DNA of the CDR3: TGCGCCAGCAGCCAAGAAGTCTCAACGACAGATACGCAGTATTTT.

The rearrangement uses TRBV6-2 or TRBV6-3 and TRBJ1-1, with D possibly matching TRBD1 (5 bases). With 6 bases removed from V and 1 base from J, the gap between germline ends came to 12 bases. Per the germline V gene, CDR1 is MNHEY and CDR2 is SVGEGT. The CDR3 is 14 amino acids. DNA of the CDR3: TGTGCCAGCAGCGACAGTTATGGGAACACTGAAGCTTTCTTT. It yields the protein CASSDSYGNTEAFF.

The chain uses TRBV5-1 and TRBJ2-5, with D possibly being TRBD2 (6 bases). V lost 3 bases and J lost 11, with 26 bases in between. This CDR3 has 16 amino acids. The germline gives CDR1 SGHRS, CDR2 YFSETQ. CDR3 coding DNA: TGCGCCAGCAGCTCCCAGGTGGCGGGGATTTCCAATGAGCAGTACTTC. As protein: CASSSQVAGISNEQYF.

Only one count was recorded for this clonotype. V is TRBV6-2 or TRBV6-3 and J is TRBJ2-5; D might be TRBD1 or TRBD2, each matching 6 bases. The J call may be mistaken, given a closer DNA end match to TRBJ2-7. The CDR3 is 15 amino acids. CDR1 MNHEY and CDR2 SVGEGT come from the germline V gene. CDR3: CASSYVGGPTYEQYF. CDR3 sequence (DNA): TGTGCCAGCAGTTACGTTGGGGGGCCCACCTACGAGCAGTACTTC.

This chain uses TRBV5-1 with TRBJ2-5, with D unresolved. Germline assignment: CDR1 SGHRS and CDR2 YFSETQ. The CDR3 runs 12 residues. V was trimmed by 1 base and J by 5 bases, leaving 6 bases between them. This CDR3 reads CASSLSFETQYF. CDR3 DNA sequence: TGCGCCAGCAGCTTGTCGTTTGAGACCCAGTACTTC.

J is TRBJ1-2 and V is TRBV6-4, with a weak D call TRBD1 (6 bases). The CDR3 length is 14 residues. The V end lost 4 bases, the J end lost 7 bases, and 16 bases lay between the germline ends. Germline V gene sequence: CDR1 MRHNA, CDR2 SNTAGT. Here the CDR3 DNA reads TGTGCCAGCAGTGCCGACAGGAGCAACACTGGCTACACCTTC. It codes for CASSADRSNTGYTF.

Only a few counts were recorded for this clonotype. The J gene is TRBJ2-7, the V gene TRBV4-3; the match to TRBD1 covers 7 bases. Germline-derived CDR1 and CDR2 are LGHNA and YSLEER. The CDR3 has 13 residues. V was pared by 0 bases and J by 4 bases, with 0 bases of the junction left unmatched. CDR3 amino acids: CASSQEGQYEQYF. The CDR3, as DNA: TGCGCCAGCAGCCAAGAGGGACAGTACGAGCAGTACTTC.

The gene calls are TRBV3-1 and TRBJ1-1; TRBD1 matches 7 bases. The CDR3 sequence is 18 residues long. Germline V gene sequence: CDR1 LGHDT, CDR2 YNNKEL (reference sequence). After removal of 0 bases from V and 2 bases from J, the junction contained 12 bases not matched to a gene. The DNA of the CDR3 is TGTGCCAGCAGCCAAGAGTATTCGAGGAAAGGGGGCAACACTGAAGCTTTCTTT. Encoded protein: CASSQEYSRKGGNTEAFF.